Given below is one TCR beta chain in context. Its target antigen remains unknown. No quality values exist for individual bases; no much larger clone is one base distant. The immunoSEQ Assay, a bias-controlled multiplex PCR, was used to amplify TCRbeta CDR3 regions from genomic DNA. The original pipeline was this. The number of nucleated cells in each sample was estimated by amplification of reference gene primers within the assay. Sequence reads were collapsed and filtered to measure the absolute abundance of every unique TCRbeta CDR3 rearrangement. For each sample, productive Simpson clonality was calculated as the square root of Simpson's diversity index over productive rearrangements. This is the immuneACCESS table as TCRdb keeps it, with only in-frame sequences that have V and J called. A part of the clones is gone; compared with another copy, unresolved V genes explain less than half, and the rest is unexplained. V and J calls and clone size follow that table, whereas D and trimming were derived from the DNA. This sample gives a few hundred thousand clones in total; roughly nine tenths of them show up just once. The biggest ten clones account for roughly 6.3% of the sample.

In the prospective study, participants were 18 to 89 years old, resided in about two dozen geographic areas of the United States, and were enrolled through a virtual design. In the prospective study, cohorts were assigned on the basis of participant-reported clinical history obtained from a screening survey and a study questionnaire. Recovered participants in ImmuneRACE Cohort 3 were defined as having two consecutive negative NP/OP PCR tests, clearance from a healthcare professional, or resolution of symptoms. In the prospective study, whole blood, serum and a nasopharyngeal or oropharyngeal swab were collected from each participant by mobile phlebotomists. Over a 2-month period, participants in the prospective study had the option of providing additional blood draws and questionnaires. Before DNA extraction, prospective study blood samples were shipped either frozen or at room temperature. These data originate in a study of blood T cell repertoires in COVID-19 (dated by TCRdb to the early 2020s). At the level of the whole study: The collaborator samples originated in the United States, Italy and Spain and spanned the acute and convalescent phases of COVID-19. Samples were obtained from the ongoing ImmuneRACE study (first 160 participants) and from some 1,300 subjects provided by 6 global collaborators. The prospective study material was composed of cDNA or gDNA derived from T cells, B-cell-depleted T cells, or PBMCs. The repertoires were made available in a free public database intended to serve as a resource for research on the immune response to SARS-CoV-2. Where available, HLA class I and class II types were obtained from metadata supplied by the sample provider rather than from assay-based typing. A de-identified subject ID, COVID-19 status, age in years and sex were almost always included in the sample metadata. The dataset comprised deeply sampled blood TCRbeta repertoires from subjects exposed to, actively infected with, or recovered from COVID-19.

At the junction V is shortened by 6 bases and J by 4 bases; bases outside the gene matches: 5. The CDR3 sequence holds 16 residues, the cysteine and phenylalanine included. Only the CDR3 portion is preserved as DNA: 48 bases, with reading frame beginning at the first base. Looking up the germline V gene (reference sequence) yields CDR1 WNHNN and CDR2 SYGVQD. Study-wide findings and limitations: The amount of clinical and demographic metadata varied by source and participant and was provided uncurated.

The sample taken for sequencing was PBMCs or T cells enriched from blood (not recorded which). Recombination connected TRBV10-1 to TRBJ2-1; TRBD2 agrees with 14 junctional bases. This receptor was identified in a woman aged 40 to 49 who had recovered from COVID-19. CDR3 reads: CASSGTSGSSYNEQFF. The nucleotides are TGCGCCAGCAGCGGGACTAGCGGGAGTTCGTACAATGAGCAGTTCTTC.